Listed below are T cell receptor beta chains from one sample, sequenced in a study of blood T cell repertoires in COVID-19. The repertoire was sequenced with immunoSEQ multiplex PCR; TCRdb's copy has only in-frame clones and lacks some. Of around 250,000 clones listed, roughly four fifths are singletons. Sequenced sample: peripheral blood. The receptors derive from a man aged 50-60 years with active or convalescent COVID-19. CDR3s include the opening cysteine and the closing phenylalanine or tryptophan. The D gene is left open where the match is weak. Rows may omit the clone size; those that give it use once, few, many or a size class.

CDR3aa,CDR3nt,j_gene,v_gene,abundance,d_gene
CASSWGTGSTYEQYF,TGTGCCAGCAGTTGGGGGACAGGGAGCACCTACGAGCAGTACTTC,TRBJ2-7,TRBV6-2/TRBV6-3,-,TRBD1
CASSPDRYNQPQHF,TGTGCCAGCAGTCCGGACAGGTATAATCAGCCCCAGCATTTT,TRBJ1-5,TRBV2,-,TRBD1
CASMPSGYEQYF,TGTGCCAGCATGCCTAGCGGGTACGAGCAGTACTTC,TRBJ2-7,TRBV2,-,TRBD2
CASSQGAQGYSYEQYF,TGCGCCAGCAGCCAAGGAGCACAGGGCTACTCCTACGAGCAGTACTTC,TRBJ2-7,TRBV4-1,-,-
CASRARGRDTDTQYF,TGTGCCAGCAGAGCCAGGGGGCGGGACACAGATACGCAGTATTTT,TRBJ2-3,TRBV6-5,-,TRBD1
CASSKDRVNTEAFF,TGTGCCAGCAGTAAGGACAGGGTGAACACTGAAGCTTTCTTT,TRBJ1-1,TRBV6-5,-,TRBD1
CASRSTGGRYGYTF,TGTGCCAGCAGATCGACAGGGGGCAGATATGGCTACACCTTC,TRBJ1-2,TRBV4-2,-,TRBD1
CASSFGGITQYF,TGTGCCAGCAGCTTTGGGGGGATTACGCAGTATTTT,TRBJ2-3,TRBV5-6,-,-
CASSETSLLAGGPVYEQYF,TGTGCCAGCAGTGAAACATCCCTCCTAGCGGGGGGGCCGGTATACGAGCAGTACTTC,TRBJ2-7,TRBV6-1,-,TRBD2
CATEAGENEQFF,TGTGCCACTGAGGCAGGGGAGAATGAGCAGTTCTTC,TRBJ2-1,TRBV10-3,-,-
CASSLSGTVYGYTF,TGTGCCAGCAGTTTGTCTGGGACAGTCTATGGCTACACCTTC,TRBJ1-2,TRBV28,-,TRBD1
CASSEPRGTDPNTIYF,TGCGCCAGCAGTGAGCCCCGGGGGACAGACCCAAACACCATATATTTT,TRBJ1-3,TRBV10-1,-,TRBD1
CASSSVVRGYTF,TGTGCCAGCAGTTCAGTTGTGAGGGGCTACACCTTC,TRBJ1-2,TRBV6-2/TRBV6-3,once,-
CAWIGQIGAEAFF,TGTGCCTGGATAGGACAGATAGGAGCTGAAGCTTTCTTT,TRBJ1-1,TRBV30,-,-
CASSNRDYEKLFF,TGTGCCAGCAGCAACCGGGACTATGAAAAACTGTTTTTT,TRBJ1-4,TRBV5-4,-,-
CASSSSGGRAKNIQYF,TGTGCCAGCAGCAGTTCAGGGGGGAGAGCCAAAAACATTCAGTACTTC,TRBJ2-4,TRBV11-2,-,-
CAAGDNYGYTF,TGCGCCGCGGGGGACAACTATGGCTACACCTTC,TRBJ1-2,TRBV5-1,-,-
CASSSLGVDEQFF,TGTGCCAGCAGTTCCCTAGGGGTGGATGAGCAGTTCTTC,TRBJ2-1,TRBV6-5,-,-
CASSHEKEGQETQYF,TGTGCCAGCTCACACGAGAAGGAGGGCCAAGAGACCCAGTACTTC,TRBJ2-5,TRBV18,-,-
CASSFAPWNGGYTF,TGTGCCAGCAGCTTCGCTCCTTGGAACGGGGGCTACACCTTC,TRBJ1-2,TRBV7-3,-,-
CASSTDRDTEAFF,TGTGCCAGCAGCACGGACAGGGACACTGAAGCTTTCTTT,TRBJ1-1,TRBV6-5,-,TRBD1
CASSLVGGGAGGQYF,TGTGCCAGCAGCTTAGTCGGCGGGGGGGCTGGAGGGCAGTACTTC,TRBJ2-7,TRBV7-2,-,TRBD2
CASSQDQAGGGGSKNIQYF,TGCGCCAGCAGCCAAGATCAGGCAGGGGGCGGCGGGTCCAAAAACATTCAGTACTTC,TRBJ2-4,TRBV4-1,-,TRBD1
CASSFRQSTDTQYF,TGCGCCAGCAGCTTCAGACAGAGCACAGATACGCAGTATTTT,TRBJ2-3,TRBV5-1,-,-
CSASLGQGSYNSPLHF,TGCAGTGCTAGTCTGGGCCAGGGTAGCTATAATTCACCCCTCCACTTT,TRBJ1-6,TRBV20-1,-,-
CAWSSGGAYGYTF,TGTGCCTGGAGTTCAGGGGGCGCTTATGGCTACACCTTC,TRBJ1-2,TRBV30,-,TRBD1
CAISGATGENQPQHF,TGTGCCATCAGTGGGGCGACAGGGGAGAATCAGCCCCAGCATTTT,TRBJ1-5,TRBV10-3,-,TRBD1
CASSLLAAGGFSSYEQYF,TGTGCCAGCAGCTTATTGGCGGCAGGGGGCTTTTCGTCCTACGAGCAGTACTTC,TRBJ2-7,TRBV7-8,-,TRBD1
CASSQSTAVHRAQYF,TGCGCCAGCAGTCAATCGACGGCGGTCCACCGGGCCCAGTACTTC,TRBJ2-5,TRBV23-1,-,-
CASSESQVTNSPLHF,TGTGCCAGCAGTGAATCTCAGGTCACTAATTCACCCCTCCACTTT,TRBJ1-6,TRBV6-1,-,-
CASSWASGEDTQYF,TGTGCCAGCAGCTGGGCTAGCGGGGAAGATACGCAGTATTTT,TRBJ2-3,TRBV7-3,-,TRBD2
CASKVTLNNEQFF,TGTGCCAGCAAGGTGACACTGAACAATGAGCAGTTCTTC,TRBJ2-1,TRBV2,-,-
CASSFLGGNSYEQYF,TGCGCCAGCAGCTTTTTAGGGGGAAACTCCTACGAGCAGTACTTC,TRBJ2-7,TRBV5-1,-,-
CASSPGQLLNTEAFF,TGCGCCAGCAGCCCCGGACAATTATTGAACACTGAAGCTTTCTTT,TRBJ1-1,TRBV5-1,-,-
CAWERRGGLFQETQYF,TGTGCCTGGGAGCGGCGGGGGGGCCTCTTTCAAGAGACCCAGTACTTC,TRBJ2-5,TRBV30,-,TRBD2
CASSEEGVNEQFF,TGTGCCAGCAGTGAAGAGGGGGTGAATGAGCAGTTCTTC,TRBJ2-1,TRBV2,once,-
CASSDRGSNYGYTF,TGTGCCAGCAGTGATCGAGGATCTAACTATGGCTACACCTTC,TRBJ1-2,TRBV6-1,-,-
CASSQVRGYGNTIYF,TGTGCCAGCAGCCAAGTCAGGGGATACGGAAACACCATATATTTT,TRBJ1-3,TRBV3-1/TRBV3-2,-,-
CASSSGGREGIQYF,TGTGCCAGCAGCTCCGGGGGGCGGGAAGGCATTCAGTACTTC,TRBJ2-4,TRBV7-9,once,-
CASSPWGGRNTEAFF,TGCGCCAGCAGCCCCTGGGGGGGGAGGAACACTGAAGCTTTCTTT,TRBJ1-1,TRBV5-1,-,-